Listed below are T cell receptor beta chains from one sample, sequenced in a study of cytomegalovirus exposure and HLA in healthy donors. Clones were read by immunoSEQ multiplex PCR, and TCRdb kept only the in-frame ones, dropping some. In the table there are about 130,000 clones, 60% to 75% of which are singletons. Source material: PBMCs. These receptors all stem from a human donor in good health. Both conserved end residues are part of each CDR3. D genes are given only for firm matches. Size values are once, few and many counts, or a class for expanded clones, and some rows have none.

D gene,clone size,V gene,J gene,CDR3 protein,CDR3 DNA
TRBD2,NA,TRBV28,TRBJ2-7,CASSLIGGAGLYEQYF,TGTGCCAGCAGTTTAATTGGGGGAGCGGGATTGTACGAGCAGTACTTC
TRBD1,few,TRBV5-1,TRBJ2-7,CASSLDGPGTGSYEQYF,TGCGCCAGCAGCTTGGACGGTCCCGGGACAGGGTCGTACGAGCAGTACTTC
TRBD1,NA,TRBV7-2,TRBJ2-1,CASQRQGRYNEQFF,TGTGCCAGCCAAAGACAGGGGAGGTACAATGAGCAGTTCTTC
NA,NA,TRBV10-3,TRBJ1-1,CATRQENTEAFF,TGTGCCACCAGACAGGAGAACACTGAAGCTTTCTTT
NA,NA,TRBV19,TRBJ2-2,CASSSKGHEGSGRGGELFF,TGTGCCAGTAGTAGTAAGGGCCATGAGGGAAGCGGTCGGGGGGGGGAGCTGTTTTTT
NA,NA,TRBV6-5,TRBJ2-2,CASSYDRYTGELFF,TGTGCCAGCAGTTACGACAGATACACCGGGGAGCTGTTTTTT
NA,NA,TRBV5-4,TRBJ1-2,CASSKDRNYGYTF,TGTGCCAGCAGCAAGGACAGAAACTATGGCTACACCTTC
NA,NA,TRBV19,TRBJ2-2,CASSPGSMGTGELFF,TGTGCCAGTAGCCCGGGGAGTATGGGCACCGGGGAGCTGTTTTTT
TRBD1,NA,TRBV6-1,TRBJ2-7,CASSVRDRSIEQYF,TGTGCCAGCAGTGTCCGGGACAGGTCGATTGAGCAGTACTTC
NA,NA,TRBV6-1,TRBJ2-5,CASSEGQGREETQYF,TGTGCCAGCAGTGAAGGACAGGGGAGGGAAGAGACCCAGTACTTC
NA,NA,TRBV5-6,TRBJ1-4,CASSLAETDNEKLFF,TGTGCCAGCAGCTTGGCCGAGACAGATAATGAAAAACTGTTTTTT
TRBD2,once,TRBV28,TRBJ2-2,CASMGTSGRADTGELFF,TGTGCCAGCATGGGGACTAGCGGGAGGGCCGACACCGGGGAGCTGTTTTTT
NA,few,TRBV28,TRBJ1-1,CASRIGGVGPAFF,TGTGCCAGCAGGATAGGGGGAGTAGGACCCGCTTTCTTT
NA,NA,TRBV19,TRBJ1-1,CASSIWGRENTEAFF,TGTGCCAGTAGTATTTGGGGGAGGGAGAACACTGAAGCTTTCTTT
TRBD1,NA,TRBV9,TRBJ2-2,CASGEPGQGAGGELFF,TGTGCCAGCGGCGAACCGGGACAGGGGGCTGGAGGGGAGCTGTTTTTT
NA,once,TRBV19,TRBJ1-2,CATSGLLDYGYTF,TGTGCCACCTCAGGGCTTTTGGACTATGGCTACACCTTC
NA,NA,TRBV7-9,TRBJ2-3,CASSYGVGDQNTQYF,TGTGCCAGCAGCTACGGGGTGGGAGATCAGAATACGCAGTATTTT
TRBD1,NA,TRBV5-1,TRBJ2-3,CASSLGVQGSTDTQYF,TGCGCCAGCAGCTTAGGGGTACAGGGGTCCACAGATACGCAGTATTTT
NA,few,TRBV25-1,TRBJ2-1,CASSTSLHNEQFF,TGTGCCAGCTCCACTAGCTTGCACAATGAGCAGTTCTTC
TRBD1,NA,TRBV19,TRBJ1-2,CASTTGQDPNYGYTF,TGTGCCAGTACCACCGGACAGGACCCTAACTATGGCTACACCTTC
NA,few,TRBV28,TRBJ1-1,CASSFVRGPKMTFF,TGTGCCAGCAGTTTTGTTAGGGGCCCCAAGATGACTTTCTTT
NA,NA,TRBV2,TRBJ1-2,CASRGDRTYGYTF,TGTGCCAGCAGGGGAGACAGGACGTATGGCTACACCTTC
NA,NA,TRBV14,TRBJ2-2,CASSQGTPTGELFF,TGTGCCAGCAGCCAGGGGACACCCACCGGGGAGCTGTTTTTT
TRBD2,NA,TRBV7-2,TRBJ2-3,CASSLGTRMDTQYF,TGTGCCAGCAGCTTAGGGACTAGGATGGATACGCAGTATTTT
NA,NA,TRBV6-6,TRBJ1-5,CASSADGDQPQHF,TGTGCCAGCAGTGCGGACGGGGATCAGCCCCAGCATTTT
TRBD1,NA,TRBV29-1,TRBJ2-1,CSVDRAYNEQFF,TGCAGCGTCGACAGGGCCTACAATGAGCAGTTCTTC
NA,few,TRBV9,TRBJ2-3,CASSVGGSTDTQYF,TGTGCCAGCAGCGTAGGAGGGAGCACAGATACGCAGTATTTT
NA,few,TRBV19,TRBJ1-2,CASSNEASGYTF,TGTGCCAGTAGTAATGAGGCTTCTGGCTACACCTTC
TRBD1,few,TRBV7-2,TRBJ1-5,CASSWDSFNQPQHF,TGTGCCAGCAGCTGGGACAGTTTCAATCAGCCCCAGCATTTT
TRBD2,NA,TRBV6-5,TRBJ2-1,CASSYSGRKFF,TGTGCCAGCAGCTATAGCGGGAGGAAGTTCTTC